The 13 T cell receptor beta chains listed next were all sequenced from one sample in a study of early T cells in non-severe SARS-CoV-2 infection. One entry per CDR3 protein, called by TCRdb with MiXCR from the 5' RACE reads. There are roughly 76,000 distinct CDR3 sequences in the sample; 12% occur only once, and 3.5% to 5% lies in the top ten. The sequenced sample consisted of whole blood. These TCRs come from an adult who was a healthcare worker with PCR-confirmed SARS-CoV-2 infection or an uninfected control (not recorded which).

This chain uses TRBV9 with TRBJ2-2; TRBD2 aligns across 15 bases. This CDR3 has 19 residues. Germline V gene lookup returns CDR1 SGDLS and CDR2 YYNGEE. V lost 3 bases, J lost 7 bases, and 13 bases stayed unmatched. The DNA for the CDR3 is TGTGCCAGCAGCGATGGACTAGCGGGAGGGCCCTCGCTAGGCGGGGAGCTGTTTTTT. It encodes CASSDGLAGGPSLGGELFF. Complete variable domain (other parts from reference TRBV9 and TRBJ2-2): DSGVTQTPKHLITATGQRVTLRCSPRSGDLSVYWYQQSLDQGLQFLIQYYNGEERAKGNILERFSAQQFPDLHSELNLSSLELGDSALYFCASSDGLAGGPSLGGELFFGEGSRLTVL.

The chain links TRBV9 to TRBJ2-3; 11 bases agree with TRBD2. CDR3 length equals 16 residues. V shed 2 bases and J 0 bases; nucleotides not matched to a gene: 2. CDR1 is SGDLS, CDR2 YYNGEE, per germline. The CDR3 nucleotides are TGTGCCAGCAGCGTTGGGACTAGCGGTAGCACAGATACGCAGTATTTT. Translated, it gives CASSVGTSGSTDTQYF.

The sample holds a few counts of this clonotype. The rearrangement joins TRBV6-6 to TRBJ2-4, with D unclear. Germline V lookup: CDR1 MNHNY, CDR2 SVGAGI (reference sequence). Trimming took off 6 bases at V and 3 bases at J, with 15 bases between the two ends. CDR3 size: 15 residues. This CDR3 reads CASRSIPGSKNIQYF. For the CDR3, the DNA is TGTGCCAGCAGATCTATCCCGGGCAGCAAAAACATTCAGTACTTC.

This clonotype appeared many times. The V gene is TRBV7-6, the J gene TRBJ2-5; perhaps TRBD2 as D (6 bases). Trimming removed 5 bases at V and 5 bases at J, with 9 bases between. The CDR3 consists of 12 residues. Germline CDR1 SGHVS, CDR2 FNYEAQ. CDR3 sequence (DNA): TGTGCCAGCAGCACACGGGGGGAGACCCAGTACTTC. Amino acids: CASSTRGETQYF.

A remark on this clonotype: Its ends do not fully match the called genes, so a read error is possible. This chain's CDR3 is CARSDSRGVGNTIYF. The CDR3 bases are TGTGCCAGAAGTGATTCCAGGGGGGTGGGAAACACCATATATTTT. This chain uses TRBV25-1 with TRBJ1-3, with 7 bases aligning to TRBD1. This CDR3 contains 15 residues. Germline CDR1 is MGHDK and CDR2 is SYGVNS.

This clonotype occurred many times. V is TRBV19 and J is TRBJ2-7; 9 bases match TRBD2. J lost 5 bases, V lost 5 bases, and 10 bases had no gene match. This CDR3 is 15 amino acids long. Per the germline V gene, CDR1 is LNHDA and CDR2 is SQIVND (reference sequence). CDR3 in amino acids: CASSPAGTSRDEQYF. The CDR3 DNA follows: TGTGCCAGTAGTCCAGCCGGGACTAGCAGGGACGAGCAGTACTTC. The variable domain in full, with the rest retrieved from reference TRBV19 and TRBJ2-7, is DGGITQSPKYLFRKEGQNVTLSCEQNLNHDAMYWYRQDPGQGLRLIYYSQIVNDFQKGDIAEGYSVSREKKESFPLTVTSAQKNPTAFYLCASSPAGTSRDEQYFGPGTRLTVT.

The CDR3 loop reads CASFRSTNTEAFF. DNA of the CDR3: TGTGCCAGCTTTCGTTCGACGAACACTGAAGCTTTCTTT. This rearrangement joins TRBV2 to TRBJ1-1; no clear D gene. There are 13 residues in the CDR3. With 8 bases removed from V and 1 base from J, the gap between germline ends came to 11 bases. From germline, CDR1 is SNHLY and CDR2 FYNNEI. The full variable domain, its missing parts supplied by reference TRBV2 and TRBJ1-1, is EPEVTQTPSHQVTQMGQEVILRCVPISNHLYFYWYRQILGQKVEFLVSFYNNEISEKSEIFDDQFSVERPDGSNFTLKIRSTKLEDSAMYFCASFRSTNTEAFFGQGTRLTVV.

This clonotype was detected only a few times. This chain uses TRBV28 with TRBJ2-7; the D gene could be TRBD1 or TRBD2 (5 bases each). Germline V gives CDR1 MDHEN, CDR2 SYDVKM. The CDR3 has 13 residues. Trimming shortened V by 10 bases and J by 6 bases, and 19 bases separated the two germline ends. The CDR3 nucleotides read TGTGCCACCACTAGGGACCTCCGTTCCGAGCAGTACTTC. It codes for CATTRDLRSEQYF.

This clonotype was recorded at least ten times. V and J are TRBV5-4 and TRBJ2-7, with 11 bases matching TRBD2. Per the germline V gene, CDR1 is SGHNT and CDR2 is YYREEE (reference sequence). V was pared by 4 bases and J by 2 bases, with 5 bases of the junction left unmatched. CDR3 length: 15 amino acids. CDR3 residues: CASSPQLAGAYEQYF. The CDR3 coding sequence is TGTGCCAGCAGCCCTCAACTAGCGGGAGCCTACGAGCAGTACTTC.

This clonotype appeared many times. This chain connects TRBV10-2 to TRBJ1-6; 11 bases match TRBD1. J lost 9 bases, V lost 8 bases, and 3 bases had no gene match. This CDR3 is 13 amino acids long. The germline gives CDR1 WSHSY, CDR2 SAAADI. For the CDR3, the DNA is TGCGCCAGCCTGGGACAGGGGGTTTCACCCCTCCACTTT. Encoded protein: CASLGQGVSPLHF.

The rearrangement joins TRBV4-2 to TRBJ2-3, with a tentative D call TRBD2 (5 bases). From germline, CDR1 is LGHNA and CDR2 YNFKEQ. Trimming cost V 2 bases and J 10 bases, with 10 bases left between them. This CDR3 comprises 12 residues. CDR3 sequence (DNA): TGTGCCAGCAGCCAAAGGAGGACCCCGCAGTATTTT. Translated, it gives CASSQRRTPQYF.

This clonotype has ten or more counts. This rearrangement joins TRBV27 to TRBJ2-3; perhaps TRBD2 as D (6 bases). V was clipped by 2 bases and J by 0 bases, with 12 bases between them. The CDR3 runs to 16 residues. Germline CDR1 MNHEY, CDR2 SMNVEV (reference sequence). The CDR3 DNA sequence: TGTGCCAGCAGTTTACGGCGGGGATCTAGCACAGATACGCAGTATTTT. Encoded protein: CASSLRRGSSTDTQYF.

This clonotype was counted only a few times. V gene TRBV4-2 combines with J gene TRBJ2-6; D not certain. CDR1 and CDR2 from the germline V gene are LGHNA and YNFKEQ. Deletions cut 0 bases from V and 0 bases from J, with 15 bases between. The CDR3 covers 19 residues. The CDR3 sequence is CASSQDTITPSSGANVLTF. The CDR3 DNA follows: TGTGCCAGCAGCCAAGATACAATCACCCCCTCCTCTGGGGCCAACGTCCTGACTTTC.